Listed here are 17 T cell receptor beta chains from one sample, sequenced in a study of glioma-infiltrating T cells after dendritic cell vaccination. The repertoire was sequenced with immunoSEQ multiplex PCR; TCRdb's copy has only in-frame clones and lacks some. The sample shows roughly 85,000 clones, 75% to 90% of them seen only once. The time point: after dendritic cell vaccination, including at tumor progression/relapse. The sample consisted of blood, taken after dendritic cell vaccination. These receptors all stem from a human donor with glioblastoma.

This clone was recorded once. The chain is built from TRBV25-1 and TRBJ2-7; tentative D call: TRBD1 (6 bases). This CDR3 contains 14 residues. The germline V gene has CDR1 MGHDK and CDR2 SYGVNS. Trimming took 8 bases from V and 0 from J, leaving 14 bases between them. The CDR3 sequence: CASSQGKNSYEQYF. CDR3 nucleotide sequence: TGTGCCAGCTCGCAGGGGAAGAACTCCTACGAGCAGTACTTC.

This chain connects TRBV6-1 to TRBJ2-5; 14 bases match TRBD2. Germline CDR1 reads MNHNS; CDR2 reads SASEGT. The V and J ends lost 4 bases and 4 bases, in that order; junction bases with no gene match: 2. CDR3 length: 15 amino acids. CDR3 residues: CASSGLAGGPETQYF. CDR3 coding DNA: TGTGCCAGCAGTGGACTAGCGGGAGGGCCAGAGACCCAGTACTTC.

The chain combines TRBV7-6 with TRBJ1-2, with TRBD1 matching 7 bases. Trimming cost V 2 bases and J 6 bases; bases outside gene matches: 9. The CDR3 contains 15 residues. Germline V gene data show CDR1 as SGHVS and CDR2 as FNYEAQ. Written as DNA, the CDR3 is TGTGCCAGCAGCTTAAATTCAGGGGGTTTGAATGGCTACACCTTC. This sequence encodes CASSLNSGGLNGYTF.

The rearrangement uses TRBV7-6 and TRBJ1-1; D uncertain. V lost 1 base to trimming and J lost 1 base, with 7 bases between them. The germline gives CDR1 SGHVS, CDR2 FNYEAQ. The length of the CDR3 is 14 residues. The CDR3 sequence: CASSLGAANTEAFF. The CDR3 nucleotides read TGTGCCAGCAGCTTAGGGGCAGCGAACACTGAAGCTTTCTTT.

This clone was recorded only once. This rearrangement joins TRBV14 to TRBJ2-5; TRBD1 matches at 9 bases. CDR3 length: 16 residues. Germline V gene sequence: CDR1 SGHDN, CDR2 FVKESK. The V gene end was trimmed by 0 bases and the J gene end by 3 bases; junction bases not matched to a gene: 5. Written as DNA, the CDR3 is TGTGCCAGCAGCCAAGATCGAAGGACAGGGGAAGAGACCCAGTACTTC. Translating it yields CASSQDRRTGEETQYF.

This chain connects TRBV7-8 to TRBJ2-1; D not resolved. This CDR3 has 13 amino acids. In germline, CDR1 is SGHVS, CDR2 FQNEAQ. Trimming left V 2 bases short and J 6 bases short, with 8 bases between. CDR3 bases: TGTGCCAGCAGCTTATACACCCGCAATGAGCAGTTCTTC. Protein: CASSLYTRNEQFF.

This chain uses TRBV6-1 with TRBJ2-7, with a tentative D call TRBD1 (6 bases). The germline V gene encodes CDR1 MNHNS and CDR2 SASEGT. Trimming removed 4 bases from V and 6 bases from J, with 13 bases in between. CDR3 length: 13 residues. This CDR3 reads CASSGLRGSEQYF. Here the CDR3 DNA reads TGTGCCAGCAGTGGTCTCAGGGGATCCGAGCAGTACTTC.

The CDR3 DNA follows: TGTGCCAGCCGGAGCGGAGGGACAGGTACCTACGAGCAGTACTTC. Its protein is CASRSGGTGTYEQYF. The rearrangement uses TRBV2 and TRBJ2-7; 8 nucleotides align to TRBD1. Per the germline V gene, CDR1 is SNHLY and CDR2 is FYNNEI. The CDR3 has 15 residues. V trimming: 8 bases; J trimming: 2 bases; junction bases outside the gene matches: 11.

The CDR3 DNA sequence: TGTGCCAGCTCACTAGGACAGGGGGTCGATGGCTACACCTTC. It is translated as CASSLGQGVDGYTF. J is TRBJ1-2 and V is TRBV18; TRBD1 agrees at 10 bases. The germline V gene encodes CDR1 KGHSH and CDR2 LQKENI. The CDR3 has 14 residues. The ends lost 4 bases at V and 6 bases at J; junction bases unmatched: 5.

This clone has only one observation. The rearrangement joins TRBV29-1 to TRBJ2-7; 9 nucleotides match TRBD1. The CDR3 has 14 residues. CDR1 SQVTM and CDR2 ANQGSEA come from the germline V gene. The V segment lost 3 bases and the J segment 1 base; nucleotides outside the gene matches: 4. Written as DNA, the CDR3 is TGCAGCGTTGAGGGGGGACAGGGATCCTACGAGCAGTACTTC. The encoded protein is CSVEGGQGSYEQYF.

This clone was observed once. The rearrangement joins TRBV19 to TRBJ2-2, with 10 bases matching TRBD2. Germline-derived CDR1 and CDR2 are LNHDA and SQIVND (reference sequence). This CDR3 is built from 15 residues. The V gene end was trimmed by 10 bases and the J gene end by 4 bases; junction bases not matched to a gene: 9. As DNA, the CDR3 is TGTGCCACCCTGGAGCGGGAGGGCGGCACCGGGGAGCTGTTTTTT. It translates to CATLEREGGTGELFF.

V usage is TRBV4-3 and J usage is TRBJ2-5, with D possibly being TRBD1 (6 bases). Between the trimmed V and J ends, which lost 1 base and 1 base, there was a span of 10 bases. Germline CDR1 LGHNA, CDR2 YSLEER. This CDR3 has 15 amino acids. The CDR3 here is CASSQAGTPQETQYF. The DNA for the CDR3 is TGCGCCAGCAGCCAAGCCGGGACACCCCAAGAGACCCAGTACTTC.

The V call is TRBV9, the J call TRBJ2-3; 9 nucleotides line up with TRBD1. The V gene's germline CDR1 is SGDLS and CDR2 YYNGEE. CDR3 length: 13 amino acids. V lost 0 bases and J lost 11; bases outside the gene matches: 4. Written as DNA, the CDR3 is TGTGCCAGCAGCGTAGATGAGGGACAGGGGCAGTATTTT. Its protein product is CASSVDEGQGQYF.

V and J are TRBV6-5 and TRBJ2-3, with 7 nucleotides matching TRBD2. The CDR3 contains 15 residues. V lost 5 bases, J lost 0 bases, and 5 bases stayed unmatched. CDR1 and CDR2 from the germline V gene are MNHEY and SVGAGI. The CDR3 region is CASSQSGISTDTQYF. The DNA of the CDR3 is TGTGCCAGCAGTCAGAGCGGGATAAGCACAGATACGCAGTATTTT.

V and J are TRBV29-1 and TRBJ2-1; D gene unclear. With 4 bases removed from V and 5 bases from J, the gap between germline ends came to 9 bases. The CDR3 totals 12 residues. CDR1 and CDR2 (germline): SQVTM, ANQGSEA. The CDR3 reads CSVVFQNNEQFF. Here the CDR3 DNA reads TGCAGCGTTGTATTCCAGAACAATGAGCAGTTCTTC.

This chain links TRBV18 with TRBJ1-1; D may be TRBD1 (6 bases). Germline V gene lookup returns CDR1 KGHSH and CDR2 LQKENI. This CDR3 comprises 15 residues. V lost 1 base, J lost 0 bases, and 9 bases lay in between. This CDR3 is CASSPHREVNTEAFF. The CDR3 region has the DNA TGTGCCAGCTCACCACACAGGGAAGTGAACACTGAAGCTTTCTTT.

The CDR3 loop is CASSSPPPGLAGAPSYNEQFF. The CDR3 region has the DNA TGTGCCAGCAGCTCGCCCCCTCCGGGACTAGCGGGGGCCCCCTCCTACAATGAGCAGTTCTTC. The chain joins TRBV13 to TRBJ2-1; 14 bases fit TRBD2. The V and J ends lost 4 bases and 0 bases, in that order; junction bases with no gene match: 14. This CDR3 comprises 21 residues. CDR1 and CDR2 from the germline V gene are PRHDT and FYEKMQ (reference sequence).